This T cell receptor beta chain was sequenced during a study of PD-1 blockade in mismatch repair-deficient tumors. Overall study context: All were previously treated, progressing patients with around eleven mismatch repair-deficient cancer types.

Every patient had mismatch repair deficiency by PCR or immunohistochemistry. A few pembrolizumab responders had their TCRs sequenced. Sequenced by immunoSEQ multiplex PCR; TCRdb stores in-frame clones only, minus some. The table records some 70,000 clones, approximately 82% of them present only once. With 5 bases clipped from V and 2 bases from J, the junction kept 9 bases outside the gene matches. The CDR3 covers 15 residues. The V gene's germline CDR1 is SNHLY and CDR2 FYNNEI. The chain couples TRBV2 to TRBJ2-7; 7 nucleotides agree with TRBD2. The source was peripheral blood, collected 2 weeks after starting pembrolizumab. The TCR was taken from an adult with mismatch repair-deficient cancer. CDR3 nucleotide sequence: TGTGCCAGCAGTCCCCAGCCTAGCGGCACCTACGAGCAGTACTTC. This translates into CASSPQPSGTYEQYF.